These 32 T cell receptor beta chains came from one sample sequenced in a study of blood T cell dynamics during melanoma immunotherapy. Method: immunoSEQ multiplex PCR; TCRdb's copy keeps in-frame clones and lacks some. Among about 7,600 clones, around 85% were seen once, and the ten largest hold roughly 5.2%. The time point was: week 3, after first cycle of checkpoint inhibitor. Sequencing used blood, obtained from a patient treated with checkpoint blockade. The receptors here all came from a human donor with melanoma.

This clone was seen a single time. V usage is TRBV29-1 and J usage is TRBJ1-2; 7 bases line up with TRBD1. The V gene's germline CDR1 is SQVTM and CDR2 ANQGSEA. V lost 4 bases to trimming and J lost 2 bases; unmatched junction nucleotides: 4. This CDR3 spans 13 amino acids. The CDR3 DNA sequence: TGCAGCGTTGCAGGGGGGGGCAACTATGGCTACACCTTC. Its translation: CSVAGGGNYGYTF.

The gene calls are TRBV7-6 and TRBJ2-7, with D perhaps being TRBD1 or TRBD2 (6 bases each). Between the trimmed V and J ends, which lost 2 bases and 1 base, there was a span of 12 bases. The length of the CDR3 is 15 residues. Germline loops: CDR1 SGHVS, CDR2 FNYEAQ. CDR3 protein: CASSLMGGASYEQYF. CDR3 bases: TGTGCCAGCAGCTTAATGGGGGGCGCTTCCTACGAGCAGTACTTC.

This clone was counted a single time. The chain joins TRBV28 to TRBJ1-5; TRBD1 matches at 7 bases. The CDR3 runs 17 residues. The V gene's germline CDR1 is MDHEN and CDR2 SYDVKM. Trimming took 4 bases from V and 5 from J; bases not matched to a gene: 14. The CDR3: CASSSRGGREDDQPQHF. The CDR3 bases are TGTGCCAGCAGTTCCAGGGGGGGCAGGGAAGACGATCAGCCCCAGCATTTT.

The chain is built from TRBV5-6 and TRBJ2-5; D perhaps matches TRBD1 (6 bases). The CDR3 sequence is 13 residues long. Trimming took 4 bases from V and 11 from J, leaving 18 bases between them. The germline V gene encodes CDR1 SGHDT and CDR2 YYEEEE. In DNA, the CDR3 is TGTGCCAGCAGCACCCTCCAGGGGTGGGAGCAGTACTTC. Amino acid sequence: CASSTLQGWEQYF.

This clone was seen a single time. The V gene is TRBV10-3, the J gene TRBJ1-2, with no clear D. Germline loops: CDR1 ENHRY, CDR2 SYGVKD. Between the trimmed V and J ends, which lost 2 bases and 5 bases, there was a span of 12 bases. This CDR3 has 14 residues. CDR3: CAISEGPKIYGYTF. CDR3 sequence (DNA): TGTGCCATCAGTGAGGGGCCGAAGATATATGGCTACACCTTC.

The J gene is TRBJ2-2, the V gene TRBV6-6; TRBD2 might be the D (5 bases). The CDR3 covers 14 residues. Between the trimmed V and J ends, which lost 6 bases and 4 bases, there was a span of 12 bases. The germline V gene encodes CDR1 MNHNY and CDR2 SVGAGI (reference sequence). CDR3 nucleotides: TGTGCCAGCAGCCGACCGGGGTCCACCGGGGAGCTGTTTTTT. Translated, it gives CASSRPGSTGELFF.

The rearrangement joins TRBV7-8 to TRBJ1-5, with TRBD1 identical over 8 bases. V lost 5 bases to trimming and J lost 5 bases; unmatched junction nucleotides: 2. Looked up from germline, CDR1 is SGHVS and CDR2 is FQNEAQ. The CDR3 totals 13 residues. The CDR3 DNA reads TGTGCCAGCAGCCCAGGGGGCTATCAGCCCCAGCATTTT. Its protein product is CASSPGGYQPQHF.

The chain is built from TRBV16 and TRBJ2-3; 7 positions match TRBD1. CDR3 length equals 15 residues. Germline V lookup: CDR1 KGHSY, CDR2 FQNENV. J was trimmed by 7 bases and V by 4 bases; bases with no gene match: 11. The CDR3 loop reads CASSRRWDSRHTQYF. In DNA form, the CDR3 reads TGTGCCAGCAGCCGACGATGGGACAGTCGACATACGCAGTATTTT.

V usage is TRBV19 and J usage is TRBJ1-5, with D tentatively TRBD1 (5 bases). V was shortened by 6 bases and J by 0 bases, with 12 bases between the two germline ends. CDR1 is LNHDA and CDR2 is SQIVND in the germline V gene (reference sequence). CDR3 length equals 15 residues. CDR3 nucleotide sequence: TGTGCCAGTAGGCGGGACGGGAATAGCAATCAGCCCCAGCATTTT. Amino acids: CASRRDGNSNQPQHF. Together with reference TRBV19 and TRBJ1-5, the CDR3 gives the full variable domain: DGGITQSPKYLFRKEGQNVTLSCEQNLNHDAMYWYRQDPGQGLRLIYYSQIVNDFQKGDIAEGYSVSREKKESFPLTVTSAQKNPTAFYLCASRRDGNSNQPQHFGDGTRLSIL.

The rearrangement uses TRBV7-2 and TRBJ1-2; D gene unclear. CDR3 size: 13 residues. The V end lost 5 bases, the J end lost 5 bases, and 12 bases lay between the germline ends. Germline CDR1 and CDR2: SGHTA and FQGNSA. The CDR3 coding sequence is TGTGCCAGCAGCGATGGGCGGAGATATGGCTACACCTTC. It yields the protein CASSDGRRYGYTF.

The chain recombines TRBV30 with TRBJ2-5; D is undetermined. V lost 3 bases, J lost 6 bases, and 11 bases lay in between. CDR3 size: 12 residues. Germline values: CDR1 GTSNPN, CDR2 SVGIG (reference sequence). DNA of the CDR3: TGTGCCTGGAGAGGCGTAGTAAAGACCCAGTACTTC. Translated: CAWRGVVKTQYF.

The rearrangement uses TRBV7-2 and TRBJ2-6, with no clear D. The germline gives CDR1 SGHTA, CDR2 FQGNSA. Between the trimmed V and J ends, which lost 5 bases and 0 bases, there was a span of 11 bases. The CDR3 has 16 amino acids. CDR3 sequence: CASSHRLGSGANVLTF. Written as DNA, the CDR3 is TGTGCCAGCAGCCATCGACTGGGCTCTGGGGCCAACGTCCTGACTTTC.

The chain recombines TRBV5-4 with TRBJ1-1, with a weak D call TRBD1 (6 bases). V was shortened by 1 base and J by 7 bases, with 17 bases between the two germline ends. CDR1 is SGHNT and CDR2 is YYREEE in the germline V gene (reference sequence). The CDR3 spans 15 residues. This chain's CDR3 is CASSLNGGIRGEAFF. The CDR3 DNA is TGTGCCAGCAGCTTGAATGGGGGGATCAGGGGTGAAGCTTTCTTT. The entire variable domain, with the rest obtained from reference TRBV5-4 and TRBJ1-1, is as follows: ETGVTQSPTHLIKTRGQQVTLRCSSQSGHNTVSWYQQALGQGPQFIFQYYREEENGRGNFPPRFSGLQFPNYSSELNVNALELDDSALYLCASSLNGGIRGEAFFGQGTRLTVV.

This rearrangement joins TRBV2 to TRBJ1-5; D unclear. This CDR3 is built from 12 residues. The V gene's germline CDR1 is SNHLY and CDR2 FYNNEI. The ends were cut back, 6 bases at V and 7 bases at J, with 10 bases in the middle. CDR3 in amino acids: CASRLYGQPQHF. DNA of the CDR3: TGTGCCAGCAGACTGTACGGGCAGCCCCAGCATTTT.

The chain uses TRBV5-8 and TRBJ2-7; 10 nucleotides agree with TRBD1. The V gene's germline CDR1 is SGHTS and CDR2 YDEGEE. V trimming: 4 bases; J trimming: 2 bases; junction bases outside the gene matches: 12. This CDR3 is 17 amino acids long. The CDR3 DNA reads TGTGCCAGCAGCCGTGGGACAGGGGAAGGGGATGCCTACGAGCAGTACTTC. Translated, it gives CASSRGTGEGDAYEQYF.

This rearrangement joins TRBV5-1 to TRBJ2-5; possibly TRBD2 for D (5 bases). The J call is in doubt because the DNA end fits TRBJ2-7 better. CDR3 length: 16 amino acids. Germline V CDR1 and CDR2: SGHRS, YFSETQ. The CDR3 coding sequence is TGCGCCAGCAGCGTAGTGCCCGGGAATCTCCTCTACGAGCAGTACTTC. Translated, it gives CASSVVPGNLLYEQYF.

The J gene is TRBJ2-7, the V gene TRBV5-4; the D is unclear. Germline V gives CDR1 SGHNT, CDR2 YYREEE (reference sequence). The length of the CDR3 is 14 residues. The ends were cut back, 0 bases at V and 5 bases at J, with 12 bases in the middle. The CDR3 DNA reads as TGTGCCAGCAGCTTGGCTCCCGCCTCGGACGAGCAGTACGTC. Translation gives CASSLAPASDEQYV.

This chain connects TRBV11-2 to TRBJ2-7; D is ambiguous. Germline CDR1 reads SGHAT; CDR2 reads FQNNGV. Trimming left V 2 bases short and J 4 bases short, with 9 bases between. The CDR3 extends over 13 amino acids. The CDR3 protein is CASSLSASYEQYV. The CDR3 DNA reads as TGTGCCAGCAGCTTAAGTGCCTCATACGAGCAGTACGTC.

The chain joins TRBV25-1 to TRBJ1-1; 8 nucleotides match TRBD1. Trimming at V came to 5 bases and at J to 6 bases, leaving 5 bases not matched to a gene. This CDR3 is built from 13 residues. Germline CDR1 reads MGHDK; CDR2 reads SYGVNS. The CDR3 region is CASSPTGDAEAFF. In DNA, the CDR3 is TGTGCCAGCAGTCCGACAGGGGACGCTGAAGCTTTCTTT.

This chain links TRBV11-2 with TRBJ2-5; maybe TRBD2 (6 bases). Judging by the DNA end, TRBJ2-7 fits better; the J call may be wrong. The CDR3 consists of 16 residues. Germline CDR1 and CDR2: SGHAT and FQNNGV. The CDR3 protein is CASSPLGRTGDYEQYF. In DNA, the CDR3 is TGTGCCAGCAGCCCTCTCGGCAGGACGGGGGACTACGAGCAGTACTTC.

The genes are TRBV7-6 and TRBJ1-1, with D maybe TRBD1 (6 bases). CDR3 length: 15 amino acids. Germline V gene data show CDR1 as SGHVS and CDR2 as FNYEAQ. Trimming removed 1 base from V and 5 bases from J, with 14 bases in between. The CDR3 loop is CASSLGENRATEAFF. CDR3 DNA: TGTGCCAGCAGCTTAGGAGAAAACAGGGCGACTGAAGCTTTCTTT.

This chain links TRBV5-6 with TRBJ1-2; 8 positions match TRBD1. This CDR3 has 16 amino acids. The germline gives CDR1 SGHDT, CDR2 YYEEEE. The J segment lost 5 bases and the V segment lost 0 bases, leaving 9 bases of the junction unmatched. The CDR3 protein is CASSLETGEPRYGYTF. As DNA, the CDR3 is TGTGCCAGCAGCTTGGAGACAGGGGAGCCTCGGTATGGCTACACCTTC.

The V call is TRBV6-1, the J call TRBJ1-2, with D perhaps matching TRBD1 (5 bases). Germline assignment: CDR1 MNHNS and CDR2 SASEGT. The CDR3 is 17 amino acids. Trimming removed 4 bases from V and 4 bases from J, with 22 bases in between. The CDR3 here is CASSAIRQSAIGYGYTF. The CDR3 DNA reads TGTGCCAGCAGTGCCATACGACAGAGTGCGATAGGCTATGGCTACACCTTC.

The sample holds one count of this clone. The rearrangement joins TRBV28 to TRBJ2-7, with 9 bases identical to TRBD1. This CDR3 contains 13 residues. V was clipped by 6 bases and J by 6 bases; unmatched bases: 6. Germline values: CDR1 MDHEN, CDR2 SYDVKM. CDR3 sequence reads: CASRPGTGREQYF. The CDR3 coding sequence is TGTGCCAGCAGACCAGGGACAGGGCGCGAGCAGTACTTC.

A single count supports this clone. V and J are TRBV10-1 and TRBJ1-4; D is possibly TRBD1 (6 bases). CDR3 length: 13 amino acids. V gave up 9 bases and J gave up 6 bases, with 14 bases separating them. Per the germline V gene, CDR1 is WNHNN and CDR2 is SYGVQD (reference sequence). The CDR3 here is CASSTGRYEKLFF. The CDR3 DNA sequence: TGCGCCAGTTCGACAGGAAGATATGAAAAACTGTTTTTT.

CDR3 sequence reads: CASSLGGTFSGNTIYF. CDR3 in DNA: TGTGCCAGCAGTTTGGGCGGCACCTTCTCTGGAAACACCATATATTTT. The V call is TRBV6-5, the J call TRBJ1-3, with no clear D. Trimming took off 4 bases at V and 0 bases at J, with 13 bases between the two ends. Germline assignment: CDR1 MNHEY and CDR2 SVGAGI. The CDR3 is 16 residues long.

The V and J genes are TRBV12-5 and TRBJ1-1; perhaps TRBD1 as D (5 bases). The germline V gene encodes CDR1 LGHNT and CDR2 FRNRAP. V lost 2 bases and J lost 1, with 5 bases in between. The CDR3 covers 13 residues. For the CDR3, the DNA is TGTGCTAGTGGTTTGAGGGGGAACACTGAAGCTTTCTTT. Protein sequence: CASGLRGNTEAFF.

The chain joins TRBV4-1 to TRBJ1-6, with D possibly matching TRBD1 (6 bases). This CDR3 is built from 16 residues. V was shortened by 1 base and J by 7 bases, with 14 bases between the two germline ends. Germline CDR1 reads MGHRA; CDR2 reads YSYEKL. CDR3 nucleotides: TGCGCCAGCAGCCAAGCCCAGGGGAGGGGAAATTCACCCCTCCACTTT. This sequence encodes CASSQAQGRGNSPLHF.

The gene calls are TRBV2 and TRBJ1-5; no clear D gene. The CDR3 runs 17 residues. The V end was cut by 5 bases, the J end by 0 bases, with 17 bases between. Germline V lookup: CDR1 SNHLY, CDR2 FYNNEI. The CDR3 nucleotides are TGTGCCAGCAGTAAGGACGGGAACCCTTATAGCAATCAGCCCCAGCATTTT. It specifies CASSKDGNPYSNQPQHF. The full variable domain, its missing parts supplied by reference TRBV2 and TRBJ1-5, is EPEVTQTPSHQVTQMGQEVILRCVPISNHLYFYWYRQILGQKVEFLVSFYNNEISEKSEIFDDQFSVERPDGSNFTLKIRSTKLEDSAMYFCASSKDGNPYSNQPQHFGDGTRLSIL.

CDR3 DNA: TGTGCCAGCAGCGTAGATAAAGGAGACTTGAATGAGCAGTTCTTC. It encodes CASSVDKGDLNEQFF. The V and J genes are TRBV9 and TRBJ2-1; the D is unclear. Germline values: CDR1 SGDLS, CDR2 YYNGEE. V shed 0 bases and J shed 7 bases, with 14 bases lying between them. The CDR3 is 15 residues long.

The J gene is TRBJ1-1, the V gene TRBV6-1; 9 bases line up with TRBD1. The CDR3 extends over 15 amino acids. The germline V gene encodes CDR1 MNHNS and CDR2 SASEGT. V gave up 4 bases and J gave up 4 bases; unmatched junction bases: 7. CDR3 bases: TGTGCCAGCAGTGTTACAGGGGGCGCAAGCACTGAAGCTTTCTTT. Amino acid sequence: CASSVTGGASTEAFF.

This sequence joins TRBV6-6 and TRBJ2-3, with TRBD2 matching 9 bases. The CDR3 contains 15 residues. V trimming: 6 bases; J trimming: 0 bases; junction bases outside the gene matches: 4. From germline, CDR1 is MNHNY and CDR2 SVGAGI (reference sequence). This CDR3 reads CASSDGTSSTDTQYF. The CDR3 bases are TGTGCCAGCAGCGACGGGACTAGCAGCACAGATACGCAGTATTTT.